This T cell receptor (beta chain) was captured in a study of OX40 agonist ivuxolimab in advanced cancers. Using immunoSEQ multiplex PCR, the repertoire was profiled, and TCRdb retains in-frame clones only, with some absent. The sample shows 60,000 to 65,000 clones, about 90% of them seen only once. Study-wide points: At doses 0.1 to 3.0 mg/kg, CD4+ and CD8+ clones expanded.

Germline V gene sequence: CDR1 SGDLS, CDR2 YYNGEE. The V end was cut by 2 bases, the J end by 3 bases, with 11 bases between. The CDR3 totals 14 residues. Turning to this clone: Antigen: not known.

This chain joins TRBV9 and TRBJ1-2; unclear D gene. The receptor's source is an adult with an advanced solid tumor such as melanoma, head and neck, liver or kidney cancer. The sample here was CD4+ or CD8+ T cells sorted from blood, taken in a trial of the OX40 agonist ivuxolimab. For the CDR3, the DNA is TGTGCCAGCAGCGTCCAGGAGTCACACTATGGCTACACCTTC. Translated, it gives CASSVQESHYGYTF. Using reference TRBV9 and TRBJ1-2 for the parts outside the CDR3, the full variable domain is DSGVTQTPKHLITATGQRVTLRCSPRSGDLSVYWYQQSLDQGLQFLIQYYNGEERAKGNILERFSAQQFPDLHSELNLSSLELGDSALYFCASSVQESHYGYTFGSGTRLTVV.